A selection of T cell receptor beta chains follows, all from one sample in a study of human T cells and chemical hapten exposure. TCRdb called the RACE reads again in MiXCR, with one record for every CDR3 protein. The sample lists tens of thousands of distinct CDR3 sequences; around 8.8% were seen once. Sequencing was done on a sample of whole blood. All receptors come from a female donor in good health. Some clones in this sample may be carry-over from other donors' samples. The CDR3 runs from the conserved cysteine through the conserved F or W. A D gene is named only where the DNA matches it firmly. Clone size is given for some rows only: seen once, a few or many times, or a class if the clone is expanded.

>few|TRBV20-1|TRBJ1-5|.
TGCAGTGCTACCCAGGGGAGTGGCAATCAGCCCCAGCATTTT
CSATQGSGNQPQHF
>few|TRBV20-1|TRBJ2-3|.
TGCAGTGCTCAAGCCGTTGAGCGGGCCACAGATACGCAGTATTTT
CSAQAVERATDTQYF
>many|TRBV12-3/TRBV12-4|TRBJ2-3|TRBD2
TGTGCCAGCAGTCCGGGACTAGCGGGGGGCACAGATACGCAGTATTTT
CASSPGLAGGTDTQYF
>few|TRBV29-1|TRBJ2-7|.
TGCAGCGTTGTAACATCCGGTCCCGCAGAGCAGTACTTC
CSVVTSGPAEQYF
>.|TRBV6-5|TRBJ1-2|TRBD1
TGTGCCAGCAGTTTCGCGGACAGGGGGCTATATGGCTACACCTTC
CASSFADRGLYGYTF
>.|TRBV29-1|TRBJ2-1|TRBD2
TGCAGCGTGCCCCTGCCTAGCGGGAGGGCCGACATCTACAATGAGCAGTTCTTC
CSVPLPSGRADIYNEQFF
>.|TRBV24-1|TRBJ2-5|.
TGTGCCACCAGCGGGACGTTTACCAAAGGCGAGACCCAGTACTTC
CATSGTFTKGETQYF
>many|TRBV10-3|TRBJ2-7|TRBD1
TGTGCCATCGCAGGGGGCGCGGGTTACGAGCAGTACTTC
CAIAGGAGYEQYF
>many|TRBV29-1|TRBJ2-4|.
TGCAGCGTTGCGGGAGCCAAAAACATTCAGTACTTC
CSVAGAKNIQYF
>many|TRBV6-2/TRBV6-3|TRBJ2-2|TRBD1
TGTGCCAGCAGGATACCGGGACAGGGATTGAACACCGGGGAGCTGTTTTTT
CASRIPGQGLNTGELFF
>many|TRBV5-4|TRBJ1-1|TRBD1
TGTGCCAGCAGCACGACAGGGAAGACTGAAGCTTTCTTT
CASSTTGKTEAFF
>many|TRBV10-1|TRBJ1-1|.
TGCGCCAGCAGTGCGGGGATGCGGGGGGACACTGAAGCTTTCTTT
CASSAGMRGDTEAFF
>.|TRBV13|TRBJ2-7|.
TGTGCCAGCAGCTCGGCAGCGGCGGGCGGGGTCCGGTACGAGCAGTACTTC
CASSSAAAGGVRYEQYF
>.|TRBV6-6|TRBJ2-1|.
TGTGCCAGCAGTTACGGTGGGCAGTTCTTC
CASSYGGQFF
>.|TRBV27|TRBJ2-2|.
TGTGCCAGCAGTTTATCCAGGGCCGGGGAGCTGTTTTTT
CASSLSRAGELFF
>many|TRBV6-2/TRBV6-3|TRBJ1-5|TRBD1
TGTGCCAGCAGAATCGCCGGGACAGGTAGCAATCAGCCCCAGCATTTT
CASRIAGTGSNQPQHF
>few|TRBV29-1|TRBJ2-7|.
TGCAGCGTTGTAGTCTCTTATTGGCAGGGAGAAAAGGCTGTCTACGAGCAGTACTTC
CSVVVSYWQGEKAVYEQYF
>few|TRBV12-3/TRBV12-4|TRBJ2-1|TRBD1
TGTGCCAGCAGTGCCAGGACAGGGTTCGATGAGCAGTTCTTC
CASSARTGFDEQFF
>few|TRBV4-2|TRBJ2-3|TRBD2
TGTGCCAGCAGCCAAGGTGGACTAGCGGGAACAGATACGCAGTATTTT
CASSQGGLAGTDTQYF
>few|TRBV7-9|TRBJ2-1|.
TGTGCCAGCAGCTTATTAGTAGGGGGTACGGATGAGCAGTTCTTC
CASSLLVGGTDEQFF
>.|TRBV3-1|TRBJ2-2|.
TGTGCCAGCATCAACAAGGGGGGCCCGAACACCGGGGAGCTGTTTTTT
CASINKGGPNTGELFF
>few|TRBV5-1|TRBJ2-3|.
TGCGCCAGCAGCTTGGGGACTTCGGCCTACGGTGATACGCAGTATTTT
CASSLGTSAYGDTQYF
>.|TRBV12-5|TRBJ1-1|.
TGTGCTAGTGGGTTACAAACAGGGCCTAACACTGAAGCTTTCTTT
CASGLQTGPNTEAFF
>.|TRBV28|TRBJ1-4|.
TGTGCCAGCAGTTTAGCCGGACTTGTACTGTTTTTT
CASSLAGLVLFF
>.|TRBV29-1|TRBJ2-7|.
TGCAGCGTGCTGACAGGGAGGAACTACGAGCAGTACTTC
CSVLTGRNYEQYF
>.|TRBV2|TRBJ1-1|.
TGTGCCAGCAGTGAATTTGGTCCGGGCAGAGAAGATGAAGCTTTCTTT
CASSEFGPGREDEAFF
>many|TRBV4-2|TRBJ1-2|.
TGTGCCAGCAGCCCCAATTGGGCGGAAAACTATGGCTACACCTTC
CASSPNWAENYGYTF
>few|TRBV4-2|TRBJ2-5|.
TGTGCCAGCAGCCAGTACCGGGACACACAAGAGACCCAGTACTTC
CASSQYRDTQETQYF
>few|TRBV19|TRBJ2-7|.
TGTGCCAGTAGTAGCGGGACCCCGCCAGAGCAGTACTTC
CASSSGTPPEQYF
>.|TRBV28|TRBJ1-1|.
TGTGCCAGCAGCTCGGCCGCTATGAACACTGAAGCTTTCTTT
CASSSAAMNTEAFF
>many|TRBV28|TRBJ2-6|.
TGTGCCAGCAGGCCAATACAGGTCGCTGGGGCCAACGTCCTGACTTTC
CASRPIQVAGANVLTF
>few|TRBV20-1|TRBJ2-2|TRBD2
TGCAGTGCTCAGCGGGAGAGTAGCGCCGGGGAGCTGTTTTTT
CSAQRESSAGELFF
>.|TRBV9|TRBJ1-1|.
TGTGCCAGCAGCCTAGACCGGGACGCCACGAACACTGAAGCTTTCTTT
CASSLDRDATNTEAFF
>few|TRBV24-1|TRBJ1-1|.
TGTGCCACCAGTGATGGTACAAGTAAGAACACTGAAGCTTTCTTT
CATSDGTSKNTEAFF
>.|TRBV7-6|TRBJ2-1|TRBD2
TGTGCCAGCAACATAGGACTAGCGGAGTACAATGAGCAGTTCTTC
CASNIGLAEYNEQFF
>.|TRBV12-3/TRBV12-4|TRBJ2-1|.
TGTGCCAGCAGTTTAACCCGGGAGCAGTTCTTC
CASSLTREQFF
>few|TRBV29-1|TRBJ1-2|.
TGCAGCGTGGCCCCCGGGAGAGGGCAGGGGATGTTTGATGGCTACACCTTC
CSVAPGRGQGMFDGYTF
>.|TRBV7-9|TRBJ2-5|TRBD2
TGTGCCAGCAGCAACGCTGGCGGGAGGGTGGAGACCCAGTACTTC
CASSNAGGRVETQYF
>.|TRBV7-2|TRBJ2-3|TRBD2
TGTGCCAGCAGCTTAGCGGTGCCAGCTAGCGGGAGGGTAACAGATACGCAGTATTTT
CASSLAVPASGRVTDTQYF
>many|TRBV29-1|TRBJ2-2|TRBD2
TGCAGCGTTGGAACTAGCGAGGCCGGGGAGCTGTTTTTT
CSVGTSEAGELFF
>many|TRBV6-5|TRBJ2-7|TRBD2
TGTGCCAGCAGTTATATCGCGGGAGGCTACGAGCAGTACTTC
CASSYIAGGYEQYF
>many|TRBV19|TRBJ2-1|.
TGTGCCAGTAGTACGGGAACCTCCTACAATGAGCAGTTCTTC
CASSTGTSYNEQFF
>.|TRBV24-1|TRBJ1-5|.
TGTGCCACCCGGGCGCAGGGTAGCAATCAGCCCCAGCATTTT
CATRAQGSNQPQHF
>.|TRBV19|TRBJ2-1|TRBD2
TGTGCCAGTAGTATCAGCGGGGTTTGGAACAATGAGCAGTTCTTC
CASSISGVWNNEQFF
>.|TRBV9|TRBJ2-7|.
TGTGCCAGCAGCGCCGGACGGCTGAGCTCCTACGAGCAGTACTTC
CASSAGRLSSYEQYF
>.|TRBV7-9|TRBJ2-2|TRBD1
TGTGCCAGCAGCTTAGCGCTGAGGGGGCAGAACACCGGGGAGCTGTTTTTT
CASSLALRGQNTGELFF
>many|TRBV3-1|TRBJ2-3|.
TGTGCCAGCAGCCACTCGGGTGGCACAGATACGCAGTATTTT
CASSHSGGTDTQYF
>few|TRBV12-3/TRBV12-4|TRBJ2-1|.
TGTGCCAGCACTCACAGCGGTGGGTCCTTAGTGGATCACTCCTACAATGAGCAGTTCTTC
CASTHSGGSLVDHSYNEQFF
>.|TRBV10-3|TRBJ2-1|TRBD1
TGTGCCATCACCCAATCGGGGACAGGGAGAAATGAGCAGTTCTTC
CAITQSGTGRNEQFF
>many|TRBV29-1|TRBJ1-1|.
TGCAGCGTTCACCAGGGGAGGACCACTGAAGCTTTCTTT
CSVHQGRTTEAFF
>few|TRBV28|TRBJ1-2|TRBD1
TGTGCCAGCAAGGGACAGAACTATGGCTACACCTTC
CASKGQNYGYTF
>few|TRBV28|TRBJ1-6|.
TGTGCCAGCAGTCTACCGGCACAGTCTTCACCCCTCCACTTT
CASSLPAQSSPLHF
>few|TRBV5-5|TRBJ2-5|.
TGTGCCAGCAGCAGCACCGGGGCCGGGGTTGGGGAGACCCAGTACTTC
CASSSTGAGVGETQYF
>few|TRBV6-1|TRBJ2-1|TRBD2
TGTGCCAGCAGTGAATGGACTAGCGGGAGGGTGGAGCAGTTCTTC
CASSEWTSGRVEQFF
>few|TRBV9|TRBJ2-3|.
TGTGCCAGCAGCCCGTCGGAGGGACTCACAGATACGCAGTATTTT
CASSPSEGLTDTQYF
>.|TRBV7-2|TRBJ1-1|.
TGTGCCAGCAGCTTAGGGGCACAGTGGGGGGGACGAGCTTTCTTT
CASSLGAQWGGRAFF
>.|TRBV5-1|TRBJ2-3|.
TGCGCCAGCAGCTTATTCCAGGGTGATACGCAGTATTTT
CASSLFQGDTQYF
>many|TRBV29-1|TRBJ2-3|.
TGCAGCGCCTCCCAGGTACTCACAGATACGCAGTATTTT
CSASQVLTDTQYF
>.|TRBV7-9|TRBJ2-2|TRBD2
TGTGTCAGCAGCCTCGCGGCGGGAGCCACCGGGGAGCTGTTTTTT
CVSSLAAGATGELFF